A selection of T cell receptor beta chains follows, all from one sample in a study of T cell responses to AZD1222 COVID-19 vaccine. Sequencing was performed with immunoSEQ multiplex PCR; in TCRdb, only in-frame clones are kept and a portion is missing. The data show over 150,000 clones, approximately 93% seen once. This sample comprised peripheral blood, obtained 28 days after the second AZD1222 dose. The receptor set was obtained from an adult who received the AZD1222 COVID-19 vaccine. The CDR3 runs from the conserved cysteine through the conserved F or W. Each record gives: D gene, clone size, V gene, J gene, CDR3 DNA, CDR3 protein. A D gene is named only where the DNA matches it firmly. Rows may omit the clone size; those that give it use once, few, many or a size class.

>-|once|TRBV2|TRBJ1-3
TGTGCCAGCGTGGGCGGAAACACCATATATTTT
CASVGGNTIYF
>-|once|TRBV20-1|TRBJ1-5
TGCAGTGCTAGTTCTGGGGGCGGCAATCAGCCCCAGCATTTT
CSASSGGGNQPQHF
>-|-|TRBV15|TRBJ1-1
TGTGCCACCAGCAGGGGGCGTTGGACTGAAGCTTTCTTT
CATSRGRWTEAFF
>-|once|TRBV7-6|TRBJ1-5
TGTGCCAGCAGCTTAGTCGGGGAGGGGGGTCAGCCCCAGCATTTT
CASSLVGEGGQPQHF
>TRBD1|-|TRBV2|TRBJ1-1
TGTGCCAGCAGTTTGGGACAGGGAGACACTGAAGCTTTCTTT
CASSLGQGDTEAFF
>-|-|TRBV9|TRBJ1-5
TGTGCCAGCAGCGTAGAAGGGTATCAGCCCCAGCATTTT
CASSVEGYQPQHF
>TRBD1|-|TRBV15|TRBJ1-2
TGTGCCACCAGCAGAGACGGACAGGCAATTTATGGCTACACCTTC
CATSRDGQAIYGYTF
>-|-|TRBV6-2/TRBV6-3|TRBJ1-5
TGTGCCAGCAGTTACAGCGGTATGAGCAATCAGCCCCAGCATTTT
CASSYSGMSNQPQHF
>-|-|TRBV29-1|TRBJ2-1
TGCAGCGTTGAAGGAGTTACCCTACACAATGAGCAGTTCTTC
CSVEGVTLHNEQFF
>-|-|TRBV5-1|TRBJ1-2
TGCGCCAGCAGCTTGAATGGGCGGCCCGAGGATGGCTACACCTTC
CASSLNGRPEDGYTF
>TRBD1|few|TRBV4-3|TRBJ1-1
TGCGCCAGCAGCCACGGACAGGCTGCAGGCGAATCTTTCTTT
CASSHGQAAGESFF
>-|-|TRBV6-5|TRBJ1-3
TGTGCCAGCAGTTACTCGAATAGGGGAGGAAACACCATATATTTT
CASSYSNRGGNTIYF
>-|-|TRBV30|TRBJ1-3
TGTGCCTGGAATCCTCTATCTGGAAACACCATATATTTT
CAWNPLSGNTIYF
>-|-|TRBV19|TRBJ2-7
TGTGCCAGTAGTATCCAGGGGGGCGCCTACGAGCAGTACTTC
CASSIQGGAYEQYF
>-|few|TRBV2|TRBJ1-2
TGTGCCAGCAGCGCTGGGACATCCTCATATGGCTACACCTTC
CASSAGTSSYGYTF
>-|-|TRBV7-3|TRBJ2-7
TGTGCCAGCAGCCCTGGGGACTGGTCCTACGAGCAGTACTTC
CASSPGDWSYEQYF
>-|-|TRBV3-1/TRBV3-2|TRBJ2-5
TGTGCCAGCGGACAGAGCCAAGAGACCCAGTACTTC
CASGQSQETQYF
>TRBD1|-|TRBV7-3|TRBJ1-1
TGTGCCAGCAGCTCTAACAGGGGGAACACTGAAGCTTTCTTT
CASSSNRGNTEAFF
>-|-|TRBV7-8|TRBJ2-1
TGTGCCAGCAGCTTGGGCCGATCAATGAGACAGTTCTTC
CASSLGRSMRQFF
>TRBD2|-|TRBV11-2|TRBJ2-1
TGTGCCAGCAGCTTAGTAGCGGGGGGATACAATGAGCAGTTCTTC
CASSLVAGGYNEQFF
>TRBD1|-|TRBV13|TRBJ1-2
TGTGCCAGCAGCTTAGCAGTGCGACAGGGGGTTTATGGTTATGGCTACACCTTC
CASSLAVRQGVYGYGYTF
>TRBD2|-|TRBV4-1|TRBJ2-1
TGCGCCAGCAGCCTCTCTACCGGACTAGCCAATGAGCAGTTCTTC
CASSLSTGLANEQFF
>TRBD1|once|TRBV6-5|TRBJ1-2
TGTGCCAGCAGTTACTCGGGAGGGGGCAGGAACTATGGCTACACCTTC
CASSYSGGGRNYGYTF
>TRBD1|once|TRBV5-6|TRBJ1-3
TGTGCCAGCAGCGCGGGGACAGGGGGAAACACCATATATTTT
CASSAGTGGNTIYF
>-|-|TRBV30|TRBJ1-5
TGTGCCAGAAGCGGCAGGGGAAATAGCAATCAGCCCCAGCATTTT
CARSGRGNSNQPQHF
>-|-|TRBV11-2|TRBJ1-5
TGTGCCAGCAGCCTAAATGACGGTCAGCCCCAGCATTTT
CASSLNDGQPQHF
>TRBD1|-|TRBV9|TRBJ2-1
TGTGCCAGCAGCGTAGCGATCGACAGGGAAGTTCATGAGCAGTTCTTC
CASSVAIDREVHEQFF
>-|once|TRBV10-3|TRBJ1-6
TGTGCCATCAGTGAATTCTTTGAGGTAATAGCCCTCCACTTT
CAISEFFEVIALHF
>-|-|TRBV12-3/TRBV12-4|TRBJ2-5
TGTGCCAGCAGTAGACTAGAGGGGACCCAGTACTTC
CASSRLEGTQYF
>-|-|TRBV5-1|TRBJ2-3
TGCGCCAGCAGCTGGACAGTTCAGGTAGATACGCAGTATTTT
CASSWTVQVDTQYF
>TRBD1|-|TRBV6-1|TRBJ1-2
TGTGCCAGCAGTGAGGACAGGGGTTTCTATGGCTACACCTTC
CASSEDRGFYGYTF
>-|-|TRBV7-2|TRBJ1-5
TGTGCCAGCAGCTTAGTCCAGGGAGGCAATCAGCCCCAGCATTTT
CASSLVQGGNQPQHF
>TRBD1|once|TRBV2|TRBJ1-1
TGTGCCAGCGTACGGGACAGGGGTGGGAACACTGAAGCTTTCTTT
CASVRDRGGNTEAFF
>TRBD2|-|TRBV5-1|TRBJ2-1
TGCGCCAGCAGCTTTGGAGCGGGGACCTACAATGAGCAGTTCTTC
CASSFGAGTYNEQFF
>TRBD1|-|TRBV11-2|TRBJ1-1
TGTGCCAGCAGCCAGACAGGGGACACTGAAGCTTTCTTT
CASSQTGDTEAFF
>-|-|TRBV28|TRBJ2-1
TGTGCCAGCAGCTCAAACAGGGCCGGGGTTAACAATGAGCAGTTCTTC
CASSSNRAGVNNEQFF
>-|-|TRBV6-5|TRBJ1-5
TGTGCCAGCAGTAAGTGGGATGGGAATCAGCCCCAGCATTTT
CASSKWDGNQPQHF
>TRBD1|-|TRBV5-8|TRBJ2-5
TGTGCCAGCAGATCCGGGACAGGGTGGCAAGAGACCCAGTACTTC
CASRSGTGWQETQYF
>TRBD1|-|TRBV6-6|TRBJ1-1
TGTGCCAGCAGTCCTTCGGGACAGGGTTTCTTT
CASSPSGQGFF
>-|-|TRBV5-4|TRBJ1-1
TGTGCCAGCAGCTTAGGGCAGCAGAACACTGAAGCTTTCTTT
CASSLGQQNTEAFF
>TRBD1|once|TRBV6-2/TRBV6-3|TRBJ2-7
TGTGCCAGCAGTTACCTGGGGACAGGCTACGAGCAGTACTTC
CASSYLGTGYEQYF
>-|-|TRBV6-5|TRBJ2-7
TGTGCCAGCAGTTACCCGAATAGGGGGACCTACGAGCAGTACTTC
CASSYPNRGTYEQYF
>-|-|TRBV2|TRBJ1-1
TGTGCCAGCAGCCCCTGGGGAAGCCCAGGGACTGAAGCTTTCTTT
CASSPWGSPGTEAFF
>-|-|TRBV11-3|TRBJ2-5
TGTGCCAGCAGCTTACAGGGCCCCCAAGAGACCCAGTACTTC
CASSLQGPQETQYF
>-|-|TRBV5-1|TRBJ2-2
TGCGCCAGCAGCTTGGGGGACTTGAACACCGGGGAGCTGTTTTTT
CASSLGDLNTGELFF
>-|-|TRBV5-5|TRBJ1-2
TGTGCCAGCAGCGAGGACGGTTTAGGGGGCTACACCTTC
CASSEDGLGGYTF
>TRBD1|-|TRBV19|TRBJ1-5
TGTGCCAGTAGTATACAGACAGGGGCACAAGAACCCCAGCATTTT
CASSIQTGAQEPQHF
>-|-|TRBV7-9|TRBJ1-2
TGTGCCAGCAGCTCGAGCATGATTGGCTACACCTTC
CASSSSMIGYTF
>-|-|TRBV5-1|TRBJ2-2
TGCGCCAGCAGCTTGACTGCAACCGGGGAGCTGTTTTTT
CASSLTATGELFF
>-|-|TRBV9|TRBJ2-1
TGTGCCAGCAGCGCCGACAGGCCCCTGGGGCCGGATAATGAGCAGTTCTTC
CASSADRPLGPDNEQFF
>TRBD2|-|TRBV6-5|TRBJ2-1
TGTGCCAGCAGTTCCCGGACTAGCGGGGGGGCCTGGGAGCAGTTCTTC
CASSSRTSGGAWEQFF
>TRBD1|-|TRBV5-4|TRBJ2-7
TGTGCCAGCAGCCTCGGGACAGGGGGTTTTTACGAGCAGTACTTC
CASSLGTGGFYEQYF